This T cell receptor (beta chain) was identified in a study of PD-1 blockade in classical Hodgkin lymphoma. Stated time point: newly diagnosed, previously untreated cHL patient sample. The comparison group had newly diagnosed, previously untreated classical Hodgkin lymphoma. Overall study results and limits: As was reported, newly diagnosed patients showed lower baseline TCR diversity than healthy donors did.

In regard to this clone: Its target is unknown.

The table came from immunoSEQ multiplex PCR; TCRdb's copy has only in-frame clones and leaves some out. The table lists 70,000 or so clones, nearly 95% of them singletons, with about 2.8% in the top ten. The CDR3 consists of 16 residues. V was clipped by 5 bases and J by 3 bases, with 19 bases between them. The germline CDR1 and CDR2 sequences are SGHAT and FQNNGV. The rearrangement joins TRBV11-2 to TRBJ1-2, with TRBD1 as a possible D gene (6 bases). Sequenced input: peripheral blood mononuclear cells (PBMCs). The receptor was isolated from a human donor with classical Hodgkin lymphoma. The CDR3 loop is CASSLGTRGGHYGYTF. The CDR3 DNA reads TGTGCCAGCAGCCTAGGTACCAGGGGAGGACACTATGGCTACACCTTC.